This T cell receptor (beta chain) emerged from a study of response to subunit inactivated influenza vaccine. General study findings and limits: Authors suggested seasonal influenza vaccinations each recruit few new T cells.

With respect to this clonotype: The antigen remains unidentified.

TCRdb called the RT-PCR reads again in MiXCR, with one record for every CDR3 protein. The data contain approximately 530,000 distinct CDR3 sequences, approximately 7.6% of them singletons. CDR3 length equals 13 residues. The germline V gene encodes CDR1 SGHTA and CDR2 FQGNSA. With 3 bases removed from V and 8 bases from J, the gap between germline ends came to 11 bases. Source: PBMCs from blood, taken roughly 24 months after vaccination. This rearrangement joins TRBV7-2 to TRBJ2-4; a weak D match, TRBD2 (7 bases). The sequence was collected from a man aged 50-75 years who received an inactivated influenza vaccine. The DNA of the CDR3 is TGTGCCAGCAGCTTCCTAGGGGGGGACATTCAGTACTTC. Amino acids: CASSFLGGDIQYF.